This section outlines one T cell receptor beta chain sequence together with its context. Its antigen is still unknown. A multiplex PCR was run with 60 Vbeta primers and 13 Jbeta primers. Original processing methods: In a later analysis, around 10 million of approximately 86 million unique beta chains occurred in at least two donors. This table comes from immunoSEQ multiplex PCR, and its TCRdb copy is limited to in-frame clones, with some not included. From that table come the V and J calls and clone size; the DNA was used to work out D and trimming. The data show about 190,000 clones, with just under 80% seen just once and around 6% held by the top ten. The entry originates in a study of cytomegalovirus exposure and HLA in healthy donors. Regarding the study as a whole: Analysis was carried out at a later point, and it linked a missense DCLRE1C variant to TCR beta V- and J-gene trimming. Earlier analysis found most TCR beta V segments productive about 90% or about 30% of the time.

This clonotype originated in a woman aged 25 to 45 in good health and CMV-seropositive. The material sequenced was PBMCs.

The CDR3 region has the DNA TGTGCCAGCAGCTTGGGTGACAGGGGAGGTGGTGGCTACACCTTC. It encodes CASSLGDRGGGGYTF. The gene calls are TRBV5-6 and TRBJ1-2, with 8 bases that match TRBD1. The CDR3 has 15 residues. Trimming removed 0 bases from V and 7 bases from J; junction bases left unmatched: 8. The germline gives CDR1 SGHDT, CDR2 YYEEEE.